This entry features one TCR beta chain sequence. The V and J ends lost 5 bases and 2 bases, in that order; junction bases with no gene match: 8. The CDR3 has 14 amino acids. CDR1 is SQVTM, CDR2 ANQGSEA, per germline. The table came from immunoSEQ multiplex PCR; TCRdb's copy has only in-frame clones and leaves some out. The repertoire holds approximately 83,000 clones, with about 75% as singletons. These data come from a study of blood T cell repertoires in COVID-19. Sequencing was done on a sample of peripheral blood. The receptor was derived from a woman over 75 with acute or convalescent COVID-19. V and J are TRBV29-1 and TRBJ1-1; 7 bases align to TRBD1. CDR3 DNA: TGCAGCGTTATGACAGGGTTGGGAAACACTGAAGCTTTCTTT. This encodes CSVMTGLGNTEAFF.